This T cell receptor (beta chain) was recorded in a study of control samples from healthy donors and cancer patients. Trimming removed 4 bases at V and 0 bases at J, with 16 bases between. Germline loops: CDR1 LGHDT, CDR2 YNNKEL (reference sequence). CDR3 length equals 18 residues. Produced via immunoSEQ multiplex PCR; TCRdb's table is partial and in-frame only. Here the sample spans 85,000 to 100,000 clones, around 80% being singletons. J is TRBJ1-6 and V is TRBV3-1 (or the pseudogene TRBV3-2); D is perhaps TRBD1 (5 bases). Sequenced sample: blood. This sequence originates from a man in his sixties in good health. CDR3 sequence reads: CASSRTRSGASYNSPLHF. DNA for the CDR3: TGTGCCAGCAGCCGCACTAGGAGCGGGGCCTCCTATAATTCACCCCTCCACTTT.